The TCR beta chain described here comes from a study of monozygotic twins with inflammatory bowel disease. Study conclusions and caveats: Discrimination among different T cell subtypes was not achievable.

No sorting of T cells preceded isolation of total RNA from whole blood. TCRdb reprocessed the 5' RACE reads, with one entry per CDR3 protein and no DNA. Recorded for this sample: hundreds of thousands of distinct CDR3 sequences. Germline values: CDR1 MNHEY, CDR2 SVGAGI. The CDR3 covers 16 residues. Concerning this clonotype: Its cognate antigen is unknown.

What was sequenced was blood. This clonotype originated in a human donor with ulcerative colitis or Crohn's disease, or a healthy co-twin of an affected twin (not recorded which). V is TRBV6-5 and J is TRBJ1-6; no DNA is available, so the TRBD1 call from TCRdb remains unchecked. CDR3: CASSYRDRGLGSPLHF.